This T cell receptor (beta chain) was sequenced in a study of patients and donors after allogeneic stem cell transplantation. V was clipped by 6 bases and J by 7 bases, with 13 bases between them. Germline CDR1 and CDR2: MNHNS and SASEGT. The CDR3 is made up of 13 amino acids. In this sample, this clonotype turned up a few times. TCRdb reanalysed the RT-PCR reads using MiXCR and keeps one entry per CDR3 protein. The sample includes 800,000 to 1,000,000 distinct CDR3 sequences, 15% to 20% of them seen just once. This chain uses TRBV6-1 with TRBJ2-1; possibly TRBD2 for D (5 bases). The source material was blood, either unsorted or a sorted T cell fraction (not recorded which). The origin of this receptor is a human donor who was either an allogeneic HSCT recipient or a stem cell or donor lymphocyte infusion donor (not recorded which). It is not recorded whose cells these are; they may come from a transplant donor. CDR3 nucleotide sequence: TGTGCCAGCAGAAAACCGAGGGTAAATGAGCAGTTCTTC. Its translation is CASRKPRVNEQFF.